Presented here are 20 T cell receptor beta chains from one specimen sequenced in a study of blood T cell repertoires in COVID-19. Libraries were prepared by immunoSEQ multiplex PCR; TCRdb keeps only in-frame clonotypes and omits some of them. Of some 110,000 clones in the sample, roughly four fifths were seen once. What was sequenced was peripheral blood. These receptors all stem from a woman over 75 with acute or convalescent COVID-19.

This clone came up once. The V and J genes are TRBV11-2 and TRBJ2-5; 10 nucleotides match TRBD1. Germline V lookup: CDR1 SGHAT, CDR2 FQNNGV. CDR3 length: 13 residues. The V segment lost 4 bases and the J segment 5 bases; nucleotides outside the gene matches: 1. The CDR3 DNA sequence: TGTGCCAGCAGCTCGGGACAGGGGGAGACCCAGTACTTC. This encodes CASSSGQGETQYF.

The chain uses TRBV9 and TRBJ2-2; 8 bases agree with TRBD2. The CDR3 spans 17 residues. CDR1 is SGDLS and CDR2 is YYNGEE in the germline V gene. The J segment lost 2 bases and the V segment lost 0 bases, leaving 6 bases of the junction unmatched. The CDR3 spells CASSVVGLAGNTGELFF. CDR3 coding DNA: TGTGCCAGCAGCGTAGTCGGGCTAGCGGGTAACACCGGGGAGCTGTTTTTT.

The genes are TRBV4-3 and TRBJ2-1, with 13 positions matching TRBD2. Germline lookup yields CDR1 LGHNA and CDR2 YSLEER. V was pared by 2 bases and J by 7 bases, with 5 bases of the junction left unmatched. The CDR3 has 16 residues. In DNA, the CDR3 is TGCGCCAGCAGCCAAAATTCGGGACTAGCGGGAAATGAGCAGTTCTTC. Protein product: CASSQNSGLAGNEQFF.

The rearrangement uses TRBV10-2 and TRBJ2-7; 10 bases map to TRBD2. This CDR3 has 12 residues. CDR1 is WSHSY, CDR2 SAAADI, per germline. Trimming at V came to 8 bases and at J to 5 bases, leaving 3 bases not matched to a gene. This CDR3 is CASGLAGDEQYF. CDR3 coding DNA: TGCGCCAGCGGCCTAGCGGGAGACGAGCAGTACTTC.

This chain links TRBV2 with TRBJ1-5, with D possibly TRBD1 on 5 matching bases. The length of the CDR3 is 14 residues. Germline V gene lookup returns CDR1 SNHLY and CDR2 FYNNEI. V gave up 6 bases and J gave up 1 base, with 10 bases separating them. The CDR3 is CASRGGESNQPQHF. CDR3 in DNA: TGTGCCAGCAGGGGGGGGGAGAGCAATCAGCCCCAGCATTTT.

V usage is TRBV5-1 and J usage is TRBJ2-7; the match to TRBD1 covers 7 bases. V trimming: 3 bases; J trimming: 1 base; junction bases outside the gene matches: 7. The CDR3 extends over 15 amino acids. In germline, CDR1 is SGHRS, CDR2 YFSETQ. This CDR3 is CASSSIGTESYEQYF. In DNA form, the CDR3 reads TGCGCCAGCAGCTCCATCGGGACAGAGTCCTACGAGCAGTACTTC.

The CDR3 sequence is CASSSNSGTGETQYF. Here the CDR3 DNA reads TGCGCCAGCAGCTCGAATTCCGGGACAGGAGAGACCCAGTACTTC. This chain links TRBV5-1 with TRBJ2-5; 8 bases fit TRBD1. The CDR3 loop spans 15 amino acids. V lost 3 bases to trimming and J lost 4 bases; unmatched junction nucleotides: 8. From germline, CDR1 is SGHRS and CDR2 YFSETQ.

Here the CDR3 reads CASRSFTGGHSPLHF. The CDR3 DNA reads as TGTGCCAGCAGGTCGTTTACAGGGGGCCATTCACCCCTCCACTTT. The chain combines TRBV6-5 with TRBJ1-6; 9 bases map to TRBD1. V was clipped by 6 bases and J by 8 bases; unmatched bases: 8. The CDR3 has 15 amino acids. Per the germline V gene, CDR1 is MNHEY and CDR2 is SVGAGI.

The chain links TRBV7-9 to TRBJ1-2; D uncertain. Trimming stripped 0 bases from V and 5 bases from J, with 7 bases between. The CDR3 length is 13 residues. Germline V gene sequence: CDR1 SEHNR, CDR2 FQNEAQ (reference sequence). CDR3 residues: CASSLAGAYGYTF. The CDR3 region has the DNA TGTGCCAGCAGCTTAGCGGGAGCTTATGGCTACACCTTC. Drawing the rest from reference TRBV7-9 and TRBJ1-2, the complete variable domain is DTGVSQNPRHKITKRGQNVTFRCDPISEHNRLYWYRQTLGQGPEFLTYFQNEAQLEKSRLLSDRFSAERPKGSFSTLEIQRTEQGDSAMYLCASSLAGAYGYTFGSGTRLTVV.

CDR3 bases: TGTGCCAGCAGCCAAGATCGGGACAGAGAGCAGTTCTTC. It yields the protein CASSQDRDREQFF. The V gene is TRBV14, the J gene TRBJ2-1; the match to TRBD1 covers 7 bases. The CDR3 is 13 residues long. J lost 10 bases, V lost 0 bases, and 3 bases had no gene match. Looked up from germline, CDR1 is SGHDN and CDR2 is FVKESK.

For this clone: The sample holds other DNA sequences that translate to the same CDR3. This chain connects TRBV3-1 (or the pseudogene TRBV3-2) to TRBJ1-6; the D is unclear. This CDR3 is built from 13 residues. V was cut by 1 base and J by 10 bases, with 8 bases left in between. Germline lookup yields CDR1 LGHDT and CDR2 YNNKEL (reference sequence). This chain's CDR3 is CASSQVRESPLHF. Written as DNA, the CDR3 is TGTGCCAGCAGCCAAGTCCGGGAATCACCCCTCCACTTT.

The rearrangement joins TRBV28 to TRBJ2-1; the D gene is possibly TRBD1 (5 bases). The CDR3 sequence is 12 residues long. Per germline, CDR1 MDHEN and CDR2 SYDVKM. V shed 2 bases and J shed 15 bases, with 14 bases lying between them. CDR3 DNA sequence: TGTGCCAGCAGTTTACTTGGGCAGGGCACGTTCTTC. Translating gives CASSLLGQGTFF. The complete variable domain, with remaining parts taken from reference TRBV28 and TRBJ2-1, reads DVKVTQSSRYLVKRTGEKVFLECVQDMDHENMFWYRQDPGLGLRLIYFSYDVKMKEKGDIPEGYSVSREKKERFSLILESASTNQTSMYLCASSLLGQGTFFGPGTRLTVL.

The chain combines TRBV18 with TRBJ2-7; perhaps TRBD1 as D (6 bases). The CDR3 covers 15 residues. V dropped 3 bases and J dropped 0 bases, with 12 bases sitting between them. The germline V gene encodes CDR1 KGHSH and CDR2 LQKENI. The CDR3 nucleotides read TGTGCCAGCTCACCGACAGGACTGGACTCCTACGAGCAGTACTTC. Translated, it gives CASSPTGLDSYEQYF.

There are a few counts of this clone. The J gene is TRBJ2-3, the V gene TRBV27; maybe TRBD2 (5 bases). Germline V lookup: CDR1 MNHEY, CDR2 SMNVEV (reference sequence). The CDR3 extends over 13 amino acids. Between the trimmed V and J ends, which lost 3 bases and 7 bases, there was a span of 11 bases. The CDR3 DNA reads TGTGCCAGCAGTTTGGGGAGCACGAATACGCAGTATTTT. Amino acid sequence: CASSLGSTNTQYF.

This clone came up a few times. The chain uses TRBV4-1 and TRBJ2-1, with TRBD2 as a possible D gene (6 bases). Germline assignment: CDR1 MGHRA and CDR2 YSYEKL. The CDR3 contains 17 residues. Trimming took off 4 bases at V and 4 bases at J, with 20 bases between the two ends. CDR3 sequence: CASSPKGRGSPYNEQFF. CDR3 sequence (DNA): TGCGCCAGCAGCCCCAAGGGGCGGGGCTCGCCTTACAATGAGCAGTTCTTC.

This clone was counted at least ten times. The J gene is TRBJ2-3, the V gene TRBV7-9, with 7 bases fitting TRBD2. Losses at the gene ends were 3 bases for V and 4 bases for J; bases not matched to a gene: 10. The CDR3 runs 16 residues. CDR1 is SEHNR and CDR2 is FQNEAQ in the germline V gene (reference sequence). CDR3: CASSLNTGGLADTQYF. For the CDR3, the DNA is TGTGCCAGCAGCTTGAACACGGGGGGTCTGGCAGATACGCAGTATTTT.

This clone has a single count. The DNA for the CDR3 is TGTGCCAGCAGTCGGTCGCTAGCGGAAGAGACCCAGTACTTC. This encodes CASSRSLAEETQYF. This chain uses TRBV28 with TRBJ2-5, with TRBD2 matching 7 bases. V gave up 5 bases and J gave up 3 bases; unmatched junction bases: 6. This CDR3 spans 14 amino acids. Germline V gene lookup returns CDR1 MDHEN and CDR2 SYDVKM.

This chain uses TRBV18 with TRBJ2-1; D remains unclear. Germline assignment: CDR1 KGHSH and CDR2 LQKENI. The CDR3 is 12 amino acids. Trimming cost V 3 bases and J 6 bases, with 6 bases left between them. The DNA of the CDR3 is TGTGCCAGCTCACCTGTGGCCAATGAGCAGTTCTTC. This sequence encodes CASSPVANEQFF. Full variable domain (remainder filled in from reference TRBV18 and TRBJ2-1): NAGVMQNPRHLVRRRGQEARLRCSPMKGHSHVYWYRQLPEEGLKFMVYLQKENIIDESGMPKERFSAEFPKEGPSILRIQQVVRGDSAAYFCASSPVANEQFFGPGTRLTVL.

The gene calls are TRBV18 and TRBJ2-2; 7 bases fit TRBD1. CDR3 length: 16 residues. Germline V CDR1 and CDR2: KGHSH, LQKENI. V shed 2 bases, J shed 4 bases, and the junction held 7 bases outside the gene matches. In DNA form, the CDR3 reads TGTGCCAGCTCACCAAAGACAGGGTCTGGCACCGGGGAGCTGTTTTTT. Residues: CASSPKTGSGTGELFF.

This clone is a singleton in its sample. The J gene is TRBJ2-4, the V gene TRBV7-2; a possible D gene is TRBD2 (6 bases). The CDR3 is 15 amino acids. Germline-derived CDR1 and CDR2 are SGHTA and FQGNSA. Trimming shortened V by 0 bases and J by 6 bases, and 12 bases separated the two germline ends. CDR3 sequence: CASSLAHGSRNIQYF. DNA for the CDR3: TGTGCCAGCAGCTTAGCGCACGGGAGCAGAAACATTCAGTACTTC. Full variable domain (outside the CDR3, taken from reference TRBV7-2 and TRBJ2-4): GAGVSQSPSNKVTEKGKDVELRCDPISGHTALYWYRQSLGQGLEFLIYFQGNSAPDKSGLPSDRFSAERTGGSVSTLTIQRTQQEDSAVYLCASSLAHGSRNIQYFGAGTRLSVL.